Shown below are 31 T cell receptor beta chains from a single sample sequenced in a study of T cell responses to AZD1222 COVID-19 vaccine. Generated by immunoSEQ multiplex PCR, the TCRdb table keeps only in-frame clones and is missing some. The sample has about 180,000 clones, less than 90% seen once. The source was peripheral blood, collected on day 0 of AZD1222 vaccination. Source of these receptors: an adult in good health.

The J gene is TRBJ1-3, the V gene TRBV6-6; D not certain. The CDR3 is 14 amino acids. Deletions cut 9 bases from V and 0 bases from J, with 12 bases between. Germline V lookup: CDR1 MNHNY, CDR2 SVGAGI (reference sequence). The CDR3 loop reads CASLSDTSGNTIYF. The CDR3 bases are TGTGCCAGTCTGTCCGATACCTCTGGAAACACCATATATTTT.

This chain joins TRBV28 and TRBJ1-4; tentatively, D is TRBD1 (6 bases). In germline, CDR1 is MDHEN, CDR2 SYDVKM. This CDR3 has 14 residues. Trimming cost V 6 bases and J 8 bases, with 16 bases left between them. CDR3 DNA: TGTGCCAGCAGCATAGGGGGGGCAGACGAAAAACTGTTTTTT. Translated, it gives CASSIGGADEKLFF.

The V call is TRBV28, the J call TRBJ2-7; 8 bases map to TRBD2. Germline V gene data show CDR1 as MDHEN and CDR2 as SYDVKM. After removal of 2 bases from V and 3 bases from J, the junction contained 9 bases not matched to a gene. The CDR3 loop spans 16 amino acids. CDR3 amino acids: CASSLGGGGQFYEQYF. The CDR3 bases are TGTGCCAGCAGTTTAGGAGGCGGGGGGCAGTTCTACGAGCAGTACTTC.

This clone has just one count. This chain joins TRBV4-2 and TRBJ2-1, with D possibly being TRBD1 (5 bases). The CDR3 has 16 amino acids. Germline CDR1 and CDR2: LGHNA and YNFKEQ. V was clipped by 0 bases and J by 5 bases, with 14 bases between them. CDR3 amino acids: CASSQDYRTTNNEQFF. Here the CDR3 DNA reads TGTGCCAGCAGCCAAGATTACCGGACAACTAACAATGAGCAGTTCTTC.

The rearrangement uses TRBV11-2 and TRBJ2-7; 9 bases match TRBD1. Germline V gives CDR1 SGHAT, CDR2 FQNNGV. CDR3 length: 15 residues. V gave up 1 base and J gave up 7 bases; unmatched junction bases: 8. The chain's CDR3 is CASSLGPGTGREQYF. CDR3 DNA sequence: TGTGCCAGCAGCTTAGGACCCGGGACAGGGCGGGAGCAGTACTTC.

The chain uses TRBV30 and TRBJ1-1, with D hard to call. Germline assignment: CDR1 GTSNPN and CDR2 SVGIG (reference sequence). The CDR3 runs to 12 residues. V was trimmed by 0 bases and J by 5 bases, leaving 7 bases between them. Written as DNA, the CDR3 is TGTGCCTGGAGTGTAAGGAGAACTGAAGCTTTCTTT. As protein: CAWSVRRTEAFF.

This clone is a singleton in its sample. This chain joins TRBV5-1 and TRBJ1-2; D unresolved. Trimming removed 3 bases from V and 6 bases from J, with 18 bases in between. In germline, CDR1 is SGHRS, CDR2 YFSETQ. The CDR3 is 15 amino acids. The CDR3 region has the DNA TGCGCCAGCAGCTCCGACGGCTTGACAACCGATGGCTACACCTTC. Its translation: CASSSDGLTTDGYTF.

V and J are TRBV5-1 and TRBJ2-1; possible D gene TRBD1, 6 bases. This CDR3 contains 14 residues. Trimming removed 4 bases from V and 5 bases from J, with 13 bases in between. Per germline, CDR1 SGHRS and CDR2 YFSETQ. The CDR3 sequence is CASSPIQGNNEQFF. The CDR3 bases are TGCGCCAGCAGCCCAATACAGGGAAACAATGAGCAGTTCTTC. Full variable domain (missing parts from reference TRBV5-1 and TRBJ2-1): KAGVTQTPRYLIKTRGQQVTLSCSPISGHRSVSWYQQTPGQGLQFLFEYFSETQRNKGNFPGRFSGRQFSNSRSEMNVSTLELGDSALYLCASSPIQGNNEQFFGPGTRLTVL.

The CDR3 reads CASSNREGGFRSPLHF. The CDR3 DNA is TGTGCCAGCAGTAACAGGGAAGGGGGTTTCCGTTCACCCCTCCACTTT. This chain connects TRBV28 to TRBJ1-6; tentative D call: TRBD1 (6 bases). The length of the CDR3 is 16 residues. From germline, CDR1 is MDHEN and CDR2 SYDVKM. Trimming pared 5 bases from V and 9 bases from J, leaving 20 bases between.

This clone occurred once. V gene TRBV2 combines with J gene TRBJ2-3; TRBD1 is a possible D gene (6 bases). CDR3 length: 14 residues. From germline, CDR1 is SNHLY and CDR2 FYNNEI. The V end was cut by 6 bases, the J end by 2 bases, with 12 bases between. CDR3 sequence reads: CASRYRAVTDTQYF. CDR3 sequence (DNA): TGTGCCAGCAGATACAGGGCTGTCACAGATACGCAGTATTTT.

J is TRBJ1-2 and V is TRBV7-9; D gene unclear. The CDR3 sequence is 15 residues long. Germline assignment: CDR1 SEHNR and CDR2 FQNEAQ (reference sequence). The ends were cut back, 0 bases at V and 3 bases at J, with 11 bases in the middle. For the CDR3, the DNA is TGTGCCAGCAGCTTAGCCCCTATTAAGGACTATGGCTACACCTTC. This encodes CASSLAPIKDYGYTF.

This chain uses TRBV5-5 with TRBJ1-5; tentatively, D is TRBD1 (5 bases). Germline V gene data show CDR1 as SGHKS and CDR2 as YYEKEE (reference sequence). The CDR3 runs to 15 residues. Trimming cost V 0 bases and J 0 bases, with 7 bases left between them. The CDR3 loop reads CASSLAGHSNQPQHF. For the CDR3, the DNA is TGTGCCAGCAGCTTGGCCGGACATAGCAATCAGCCCCAGCATTTT.

The chain joins TRBV28 to TRBJ2-1; D may be TRBD2 (5 bases). CDR1 and CDR2 from the germline V gene are MDHEN and SYDVKM. V was trimmed by 1 base and J by 5 bases, leaving 15 bases between them. The CDR3 covers 16 residues. The CDR3 region is CASSLSRRAGDNEQFF. DNA for the CDR3: TGTGCCAGCAGTTTATCTCGCCGGGCCGGGGACAATGAGCAGTTCTTC. The full variable domain, rest sourced from reference TRBV28 and TRBJ2-1, is DVKVTQSSRYLVKRTGEKVFLECVQDMDHENMFWYRQDPGLGLRLIYFSYDVKMKEKGDIPEGYSVSREKKERFSLILESASTNQTSMYLCASSLSRRAGDNEQFFGPGTRLTVL.

This clone was seen a few times. V usage is TRBV29-1 and J usage is TRBJ1-5, with TRBD1 matching 7 bases. CDR3 length: 15 amino acids. The V gene end was trimmed by 6 bases and the J gene end by 0 bases; junction bases not matched to a gene: 8. The germline V gene has CDR1 SQVTM and CDR2 ANQGSEA. CDR3 sequence reads: CSVIETGLSNQPQHF. The DNA of the CDR3 is TGCAGCGTAATCGAGACAGGGCTTAGCAATCAGCCCCAGCATTTT.

The rearrangement links TRBV9 to TRBJ2-1, with D unresolved. V lost 0 bases to trimming and J lost 9 bases, with 16 bases between them. Per germline, CDR1 SGDLS and CDR2 YYNGEE. The CDR3 is 15 residues long. CDR3 nucleotide sequence: TGTGCCAGCAGCGTAGAGGAAGGCGTCAAACGTGAGCAGTTCTTC. It yields the protein CASSVEEGVKREQFF.

This chain joins TRBV2 and TRBJ2-2, with D possibly matching TRBD1 (5 bases). Trimming shortened V by 6 bases and J by 1 base, and 9 bases separated the two germline ends. This CDR3 spans 14 amino acids. From germline, CDR1 is SNHLY and CDR2 FYNNEI. The CDR3 DNA follows: TGTGCCAGCAGAAACGGACAGAACACCGGGGAGCTGTTTTTT. Its protein is CASRNGQNTGELFF.

This chain's CDR3 is CASSLTGGYQETQYF. The CDR3 DNA is TGTGCCAGCAGTTTAACGGGTGGTTACCAAGAGACCCAGTACTTC. This chain links TRBV11-2 with TRBJ2-5; no clear D gene. The germline V and J ends were trimmed by 6 bases and 0 bases, with 14 bases remaining between them. CDR3 size: 15 residues. In germline, CDR1 is SGHAT, CDR2 FQNNGV.

The rearrangement links TRBV5-4 to TRBJ1-4; D gene ambiguous. Trimming took 0 bases from V and 0 from J, leaving 6 bases between them. The CDR3 is 15 amino acids. Germline V gives CDR1 SGHNT, CDR2 YYREEE (reference sequence). CDR3 bases: TGTGCCAGCAGCTTGGACCGGCCAACTAATGAAAAACTGTTTTTT. This gives the protein CASSLDRPTNEKLFF.

About this clone: At one end the junction does not follow the germline gene, possibly because of a read error. The J gene is TRBJ2-1, the V gene TRBV29-1; maybe TRBD1 (6 bases). The length of the CDR3 is 15 residues. From germline, CDR1 is SQVTM and CDR2 ANQGSEA. The CDR3 reads CSVEGQTSSYNEQFF. Here the CDR3 DNA reads TGCAGCGTCGAAGGACAGACGAGCTCCTACAATGAGCAGTTCTTC.

The sample holds one count of this clone. CDR3 coding DNA: TGTGCCAGCAGTCTAGGGACAGGGGTTACCTATGGGCAGTTCTTC. It is translated as CASSLGTGVTYGQFF. This sequence joins TRBV27 and TRBJ2-1; 10 positions match TRBD1. Germline V lookup: CDR1 MNHEY, CDR2 SMNVEV (reference sequence). The V and J ends lost 5 bases and 12 bases, in that order; junction bases with no gene match: 13. This CDR3 has 15 amino acids.

This chain links TRBV7-3 with TRBJ2-1, with 10 nucleotides matching TRBD2. From germline, CDR1 is SGHTA and CDR2 FQGTGA. This CDR3 has 15 amino acids. V dropped 4 bases and J dropped 7; count of bases not matched to a gene: 7. DNA of the CDR3: TGTGCCAGCAGCTATACTAGCGGGGCACGGAATGAGCAGTTCTTC. As protein: CASSYTSGARNEQFF.

The rearrangement joins TRBV20-1 to TRBJ1-2; no reliable D call. The germline V gene has CDR1 DFQATT and CDR2 SNEGSKA (reference sequence). The CDR3 covers 11 residues. Trimming took off 7 bases at V and 5 bases at J, with 11 bases between the two ends. The CDR3 protein is CSGTHRYGYTF. The CDR3 nucleotides are TGCAGTGGGACCCACCGATATGGCTACACCTTC.

V and J are TRBV5-1 and TRBJ1-1; 8 bases fit TRBD1. Germline V lookup: CDR1 SGHRS, CDR2 YFSETQ. This CDR3 region has 15 residues. V shed 2 bases and J 5 bases; nucleotides not matched to a gene: 8. The DNA of the CDR3 is TGCGCCAGCAGCTTAGGACAGGGTCCGGGTACTGAAGCTTTCTTT. It codes for CASSLGQGPGTEAFF.

V gene TRBV7-8 combines with J gene TRBJ1-5; D gene ambiguous. V was clipped by 5 bases and J by 1 base, with 15 bases between them. Germline-derived CDR1 and CDR2 are SGHVS and FQNEAQ. The CDR3 extends over 16 amino acids. Written as DNA, the CDR3 is TGTGCCAGCAGCCAAAGGCGGACGGAAAGCAATCAGCCCCAGCATTTT. Protein product: CASSQRRTESNQPQHF.

The chain employs TRBV6-5 and TRBJ2-5; 8 nucleotides align to TRBD1. The CDR3 runs to 15 residues. Germline values: CDR1 MNHEY, CDR2 SVGAGI. V dropped 4 bases and J dropped 5; count of bases not matched to a gene: 9. The CDR3: CASSSPGQGGETQYF. CDR3 in DNA: TGTGCCAGCAGTTCCCCCGGACAGGGTGGGGAGACCCAGTACTTC.

This clone was detected only once. This chain links TRBV7-9 with TRBJ2-7, with no clear D. The germline CDR1 and CDR2 sequences are SEHNR and FQNEAQ (reference sequence). Trimming took 1 base from V and 4 from J, leaving 11 bases between them. The CDR3 contains 14 residues. Written as DNA, the CDR3 is TGTGCCAGCAGCTTAGAGGGTTTCGGGTACGAGCAGTACTTC. Translating gives CASSLEGFGYEQYF.

CDR3 sequence (DNA): TGTGCCAGCAGGACGGAAATGAACACTGAAGCTTTCTTT. Translated, it gives CASRTEMNTEAFF. The chain joins TRBV5-4 to TRBJ1-1; no firm D call. Germline loops: CDR1 SGHNT, CDR2 YYREEE (reference sequence). V lost 5 bases and J 0 bases, leaving 8 bases between the germline ends. This CDR3 contains 13 residues. The full variable domain, with the rest looked up from reference TRBV5-4 and TRBJ1-1, is ETGVTQSPTHLIKTRGQQVTLRCSSQSGHNTVSWYQQALGQGPQFIFQYYREEENGRGNFPPRFSGLQFPNYSSELNVNALELDDSALYLCASRTEMNTEAFFGQGTRLTVV.

The chain couples TRBV4-1 to TRBJ2-1; no firm D call. In germline, CDR1 is MGHRA, CDR2 YSYEKL. The CDR3 extends over 16 amino acids. V shed 4 bases and J shed 0 bases, with 13 bases lying between them. This chain's CDR3 is CASSPMTRSSYNEQFF. The DNA for the CDR3 is TGCGCCAGCAGCCCAATGACAAGGAGCTCCTACAATGAGCAGTTCTTC.

This chain connects TRBV19 to TRBJ2-1, with TRBD2 identical over 8 bases. The ends lost 10 bases at V and 2 bases at J; junction bases unmatched: 4. Germline V CDR1 and CDR2: LNHDA, SQIVND (reference sequence). This CDR3 spans 13 amino acids. CDR3 residues: CATHSGTYNEQFF. CDR3 nucleotides: TGTGCCACCCATAGCGGGACCTACAATGAGCAGTTCTTC.

CDR3 protein: CASSLALNNEQFF. DNA for the CDR3: TGCGCCAGCAGCTTGGCCTTAAACAATGAGCAGTTCTTC. This sequence joins TRBV5-1 and TRBJ2-1, with D unclear. The V and J ends lost 0 bases and 5 bases respectively, with 6 bases between them. From germline, CDR1 is SGHRS and CDR2 YFSETQ. This CDR3 is 13 amino acids long.

The CDR3 nucleotides read TGTGCCTGGACAAGACTAGCGGGGGCCACAGATACGCAGTATTTT. It codes for CAWTRLAGATDTQYF. This chain uses TRBV30 with TRBJ2-3; 12 bases map to TRBD2. V shed 4 bases, J shed 2 bases, and the junction held 4 bases outside the gene matches. The CDR3 sequence is 15 residues long. Germline V gene sequence: CDR1 GTSNPN, CDR2 SVGIG (reference sequence).